This T cell receptor beta chain was obtained from a study of T-cell memory formation after mild COVID-19. TCRdb redid the calling of the 5' RACE reads with MiXCR, one entry per CDR3 protein. This table has 350,000 or so distinct CDR3 sequences, around 20% appearing once. The CDR3 runs to 15 residues. Germline CDR1 and CDR2: SGHNT and YYREEE (reference sequence). Trimming took off 0 bases at V and 4 bases at J, with 14 bases between the two ends. This clonotype has just a few counts. Sequencing used PBMCs or a T cell subset sorted from them (not recorded which). The clonotype was recovered from an adult woman who had mild COVID-19 (a few samples of this study predate the infection). Cell type and time point are not known. The rearrangement uses TRBV5-4 and TRBJ2-7; no clear D. CDR3 nucleotides: TGTGCCAGCAGCTTGGGTGTAGGCTACTCTTACGAGCAGTACTTC. Its protein is CASSLGVGYSYEQYF. Supplemented by reference TRBV5-4 and TRBJ2-7, the full variable domain reads ETGVTQSPTHLIKTRGQQVTLRCSSQSGHNTVSWYQQALGQGPQFIFQYYREEENGRGNFPPRFSGLQFPNYSSELNVNALELDDSALYLCASSLGVGYSYEQYFGPGTRLTVT.